The rows below give T cell receptor beta chains drawn from one sample of a study of blood T cell repertoires in COVID-19. Measured with immunoSEQ multiplex PCR; TCRdb has only the in-frame clones, and not every one. Among 250,000 or so clones listed, roughly 85% were seen once. Sequencing input: peripheral blood. The receptors come from a woman between 25 and 40 years old with active or convalescent COVID-19. Both conserved end residues are part of each CDR3. D genes are given only for firm matches. Not every row has a clone size; where given, it reads once, few, many or a size class.

clone size: NA; J gene: TRBJ1-1; D gene: NA; CDR3 length: 16; V gene: TRBV6-5; CDR3 protein: CASSYSKEVMNTEAFF; CDR3 DNA: TGTGCCAGCAGTTACTCGAAAGAGGTCATGAACACTGAAGCTTTCTTT
clone size: NA; J gene: TRBJ2-5; D gene: NA; CDR3 length: 14; V gene: TRBV19; CDR3 protein: CASSTGQGGETQYF; CDR3 DNA: TGTGCCAGTAGTACGGGGCAGGGGGGAGAGACCCAGTACTTC
clone size: once; J gene: TRBJ2-3; D gene: NA; CDR3 length: 15; V gene: TRBV27; CDR3 protein: CASSPVFISTDTQYF; CDR3 DNA: TGTGCCAGCAGTCCAGTCTTCATTAGCACAGATACGCAGTATTTT
clone size: NA; J gene: TRBJ2-2; D gene: NA; CDR3 length: 14; V gene: TRBV6-5; CDR3 protein: CASSWTDNSGELFF; CDR3 DNA: TGTGCCAGCAGTTGGACTGACAATTCCGGGGAGCTGTTTTTT
clone size: few; J gene: TRBJ1-1; D gene: NA; CDR3 length: 15; V gene: TRBV5-1; CDR3 protein: CASSPRSLENTEAFF; CDR3 DNA: TGCGCCAGCAGCCCGCGATCTTTAGAGAACACTGAAGCTTTCTTT
clone size: NA; J gene: TRBJ2-7; D gene: TRBD2; CDR3 length: 14; V gene: TRBV19; CDR3 protein: CASSTGLVPYEQYF; CDR3 DNA: TGTGCCAGTAGTACCGGACTAGTCCCCTACGAGCAGTACTTC
clone size: NA; J gene: TRBJ1-2; D gene: NA; CDR3 length: 11; V gene: TRBV6-5; CDR3 protein: CASGQNYGYTF; CDR3 DNA: TGTGCCAGCGGACAGAACTATGGCTACACCTTC
clone size: NA; J gene: TRBJ1-4; D gene: TRBD1; CDR3 length: 14; V gene: TRBV5-1; CDR3 protein: CASSQGAGKEKLFF; CDR3 DNA: TGCGCCAGCAGCCAGGGGGCTGGGAAGGAAAAACTGTTTTTT
clone size: once; J gene: TRBJ2-3; D gene: NA; CDR3 length: 15; V gene: TRBV11-3; CDR3 protein: CASSSEVGHTDTQYF; CDR3 DNA: TGTGCCAGCAGCTCAGAGGTGGGACACACAGATACGCAGTATTTT
clone size: NA; J gene: TRBJ2-1; D gene: NA; CDR3 length: 15; V gene: TRBV24-1; CDR3 protein: CATSDSELFTGEQFF; CDR3 DNA: TGTGCCACCAGTGATTCTGAATTATTCACCGGGGAGCAGTTCTTC
clone size: NA; J gene: TRBJ1-4; D gene: NA; CDR3 length: 17; V gene: TRBV3-1/TRBV3-2; CDR3 protein: CASSQAGMVPTNEKLFF; CDR3 DNA: TGTGCCAGCAGCCAAGCCGGGATGGTGCCAACTAATGAAAAACTGTTTTTT